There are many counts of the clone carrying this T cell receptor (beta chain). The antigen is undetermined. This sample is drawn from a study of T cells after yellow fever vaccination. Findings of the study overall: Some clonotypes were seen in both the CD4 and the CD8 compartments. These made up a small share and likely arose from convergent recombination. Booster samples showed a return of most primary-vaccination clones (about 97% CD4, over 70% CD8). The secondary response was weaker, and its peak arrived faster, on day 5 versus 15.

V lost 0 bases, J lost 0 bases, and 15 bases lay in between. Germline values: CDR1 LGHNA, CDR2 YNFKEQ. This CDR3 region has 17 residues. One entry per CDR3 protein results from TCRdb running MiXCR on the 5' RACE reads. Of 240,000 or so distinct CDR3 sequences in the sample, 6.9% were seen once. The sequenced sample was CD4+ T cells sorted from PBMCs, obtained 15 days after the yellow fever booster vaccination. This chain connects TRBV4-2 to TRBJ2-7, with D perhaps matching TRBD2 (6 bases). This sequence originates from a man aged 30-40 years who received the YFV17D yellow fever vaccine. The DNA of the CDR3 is TGTGCCAGCAGCCAAGATCAAGGAGGGAGGCCCTCCTACGAGCAGTACTTC. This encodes CASSQDQGGRPSYEQYF.